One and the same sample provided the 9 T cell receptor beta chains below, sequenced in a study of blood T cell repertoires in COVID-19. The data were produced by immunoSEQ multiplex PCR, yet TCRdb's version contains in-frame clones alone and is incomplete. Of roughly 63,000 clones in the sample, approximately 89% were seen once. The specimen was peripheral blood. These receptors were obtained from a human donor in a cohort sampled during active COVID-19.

The CDR3 coding sequence is TGTGCCAGCAGCCATGCCGGAAGGGGTGACTATGGCTACACCTTC. It translates to CASSHAGRGDYGYTF. The J gene is TRBJ1-2, the V gene TRBV4-2; D is perhaps TRBD1 (5 bases). The CDR3 has 15 residues. Trimming removed 3 bases from V and 3 bases from J, with 14 bases in between. Germline values: CDR1 LGHNA, CDR2 YNFKEQ.

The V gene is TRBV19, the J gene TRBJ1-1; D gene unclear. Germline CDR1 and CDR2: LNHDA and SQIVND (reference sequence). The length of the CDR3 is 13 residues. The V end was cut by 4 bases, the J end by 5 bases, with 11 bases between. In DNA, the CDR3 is TGTGCCAGTAGTAGTGAGACGGGGACTGAAGCTTTCTTT. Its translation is CASSSETGTEAFF.

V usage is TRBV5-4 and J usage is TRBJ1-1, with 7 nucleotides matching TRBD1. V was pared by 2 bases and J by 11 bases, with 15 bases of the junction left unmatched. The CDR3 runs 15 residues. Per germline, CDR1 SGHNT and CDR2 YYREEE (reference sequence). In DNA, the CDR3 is TGTGCCAGCAGCTTCATGTCCCGGGACAGTTCGCGGGCTTTCTTT. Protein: CASSFMSRDSSRAFF.

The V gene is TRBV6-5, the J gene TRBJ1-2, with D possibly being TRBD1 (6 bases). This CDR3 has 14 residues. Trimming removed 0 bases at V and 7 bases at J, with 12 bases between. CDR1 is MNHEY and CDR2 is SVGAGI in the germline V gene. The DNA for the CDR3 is TGTGCCAGCAGTTACTCGGGGGGGCTCTTTGGCTACACCTTC. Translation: CASSYSGGLFGYTF.

CDR3 amino acids: CASSVTTHNEQFF. The CDR3 DNA is TGTGCCAGCAGCGTGACTACCCACAATGAGCAGTTCTTC. This sequence joins TRBV2 and TRBJ2-1; D perhaps matches TRBD2 (5 bases). The V end was cut by 6 bases, the J end by 5 bases, with 11 bases between. Germline loops: CDR1 SNHLY, CDR2 FYNNEI. The CDR3 runs to 13 residues.

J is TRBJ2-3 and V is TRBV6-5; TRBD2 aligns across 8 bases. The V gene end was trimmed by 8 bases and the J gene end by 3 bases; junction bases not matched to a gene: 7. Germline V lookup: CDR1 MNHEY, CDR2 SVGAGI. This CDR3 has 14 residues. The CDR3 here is CASRPGLETDTQYF. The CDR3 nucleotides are TGTGCCAGCCGACCGGGACTAGAGACAGATACGCAGTATTTT.

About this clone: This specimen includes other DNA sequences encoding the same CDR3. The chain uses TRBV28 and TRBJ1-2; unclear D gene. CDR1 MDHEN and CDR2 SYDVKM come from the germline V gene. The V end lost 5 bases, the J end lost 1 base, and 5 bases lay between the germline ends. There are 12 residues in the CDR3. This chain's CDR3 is CASSPSNYGYTF. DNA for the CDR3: TGTGCCAGCAGTCCTAGTAACTATGGCTACACCTTC.

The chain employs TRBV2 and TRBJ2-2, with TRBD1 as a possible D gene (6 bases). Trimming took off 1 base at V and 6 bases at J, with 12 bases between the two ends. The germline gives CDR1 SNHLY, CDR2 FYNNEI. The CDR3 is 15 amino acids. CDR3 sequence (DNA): TGTGCCAGCAGTGAAGAGGCAGGGGTTGCCGGGGAGCTGTTTTTT. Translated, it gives CASSEEAGVAGELFF.

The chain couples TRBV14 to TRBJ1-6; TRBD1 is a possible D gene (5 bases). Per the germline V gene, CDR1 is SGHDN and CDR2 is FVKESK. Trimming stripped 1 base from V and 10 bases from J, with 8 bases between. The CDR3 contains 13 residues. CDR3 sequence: CASSQVDRSPLHF. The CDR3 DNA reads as TGTGCCAGCAGCCAAGTTGACAGATCACCCCTCCACTTT.